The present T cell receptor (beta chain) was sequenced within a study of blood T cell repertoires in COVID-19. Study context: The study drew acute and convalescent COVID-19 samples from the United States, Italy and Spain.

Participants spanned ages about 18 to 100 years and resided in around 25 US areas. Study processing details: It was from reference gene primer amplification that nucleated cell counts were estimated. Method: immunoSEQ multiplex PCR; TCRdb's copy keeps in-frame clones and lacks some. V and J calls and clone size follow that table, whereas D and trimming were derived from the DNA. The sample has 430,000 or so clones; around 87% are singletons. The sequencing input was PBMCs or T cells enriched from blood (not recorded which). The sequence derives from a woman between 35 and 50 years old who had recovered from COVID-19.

The DNA of the CDR3 is TGTGCCAGCAGTTTATCCGACAGGGCTTATGGCTACACCTTC. Protein: CASSLSDRAYGYTF. The chain employs TRBV27 and TRBJ1-2; 7 bases line up with TRBD1. The V gene's germline CDR1 is MNHEY and CDR2 SMNVEV (reference sequence). Trimming at V came to 0 bases and at J to 5 bases, leaving 3 bases not matched to a gene. CDR3 length: 14 residues.